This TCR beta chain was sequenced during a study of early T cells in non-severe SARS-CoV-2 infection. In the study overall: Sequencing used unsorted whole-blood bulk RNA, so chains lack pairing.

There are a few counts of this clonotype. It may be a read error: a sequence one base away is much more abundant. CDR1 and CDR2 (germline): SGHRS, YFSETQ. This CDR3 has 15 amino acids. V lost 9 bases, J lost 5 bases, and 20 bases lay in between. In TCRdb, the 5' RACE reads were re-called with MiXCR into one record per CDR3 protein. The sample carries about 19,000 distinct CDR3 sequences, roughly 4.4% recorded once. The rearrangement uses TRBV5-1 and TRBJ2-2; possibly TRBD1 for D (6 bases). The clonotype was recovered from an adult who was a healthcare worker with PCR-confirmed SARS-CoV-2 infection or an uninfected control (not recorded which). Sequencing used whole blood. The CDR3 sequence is CANRNREEGTGELFF. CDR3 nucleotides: TGCGCCAACAGAAACAGGGAAGAGGGAACCGGGGAGCTGTTTTTT.